The 29 T cell receptor beta chains in this list originate from one sample, sequenced in a study of blood T cell repertoires in COVID-19 (dated by TCRdb to about 2020). Receptor amplification or capture employed the immunoSEQ multiplex PCR assay. TCRdb holds this immuneACCESS table with in-frame rearrangements only. Some clones are missing; in checked studies, unresolved V genes explain under half, and the rest has no known cause. The sample table contains approximately 120,000 clones; only one count was recorded for over 75% of them. The ten largest clonotypes hold roughly 1.2% of the sample. The sequencing sample was made of peripheral blood. The receptors stem from a woman aged 80 or over with acute or convalescent COVID-19.

The J gene is TRBJ2-7, the V gene TRBV29-1; weak D call: TRBD2 (6 bases). Germline CDR1 reads SQVTM; CDR2 reads ANQGSEA. This CDR3 is built from 13 residues. The V end was cut by 5 bases, the J end by 2 bases, with 13 bases between. The CDR3 loop is CSVKRGSTYEQYF. The CDR3 DNA sequence: TGCAGCGTTAAACGGGGGTCTACCTACGAGCAGTACTTC.

The rearrangement uses TRBV5-8 and TRBJ2-3, with D uncertain. Germline V gene data show CDR1 as SGHTS and CDR2 as YDEGEE. The CDR3 totals 16 residues. V was trimmed by 3 bases and J by 2 bases, leaving 16 bases between them. CDR3 residues: CASSSGKNYYTDTQYF. The CDR3 nucleotides read TGTGCCAGCAGCTCCGGAAAAAACTACTACACAGATACGCAGTATTTT.

A remark on this clone: Other DNA variants within this sample encode the same CDR3. The chain couples TRBV6-5 to TRBJ2-7; TRBD1 aligns across 9 bases. V trimming: 6 bases; J trimming: 1 base; junction bases outside the gene matches: 4. Germline V gene lookup returns CDR1 MNHEY and CDR2 SVGAGI. The length of the CDR3 is 14 residues. CDR3 residues: CASSRDRVSYEQYF. In DNA, the CDR3 is TGTGCCAGCAGCCGGGACAGGGTTTCCTACGAGCAGTACTTC.

The chain links TRBV14 to TRBJ1-2; D might be TRBD1 (6 bases). The CDR3 is 13 residues long. Germline CDR1 SGHDN, CDR2 FVKESK. V lost 5 bases to trimming and J lost 6 bases, with 13 bases between them. CDR3 residues: CASSVAQGNGYTF. The CDR3 DNA reads as TGTGCCAGCAGCGTCGCACAGGGAAATGGCTACACCTTC.

This clone was counted only a few times. This chain uses TRBV19 with TRBJ1-5, with TRBD1 identical over 7 bases. Germline V CDR1 and CDR2: LNHDA, SQIVND (reference sequence). The V gene end was trimmed by 8 bases and the J gene end by 0 bases; junction bases not matched to a gene: 10. CDR3 length: 16 amino acids. CDR3 nucleotides: TGTGCCAGTGGATTCCGACAGGGATCTAGCAATCAGCCCCAGCATTTT. The encoded protein is CASGFRQGSSNQPQHF.

This chain joins TRBV10-3 and TRBJ2-3, with D maybe TRBD1 (5 bases). Germline CDR1 reads ENHRY; CDR2 reads SYGVKD. This CDR3 contains 14 residues. The V and J ends lost 4 bases and 0 bases respectively, with 8 bases between them. The CDR3 reads CAISVAGSTDTQYF. DNA of the CDR3: TGTGCCATCAGTGTGGCAGGGAGCACAGATACGCAGTATTTT.

Here the CDR3 DNA reads TGTGCCAGCAGCTTAGCTAGCGGGGGCCCGAACACCGGGGAGCTGTTTTTT. Protein: CASSLASGGPNTGELFF. The V call is TRBV11-3, the J call TRBJ2-2; 10 positions agree with TRBD2. The CDR3 covers 17 residues. The V and J ends lost 1 base and 0 bases, in that order; junction bases with no gene match: 2. Per the germline V gene, CDR1 is SGHNT and CDR2 is YENEEA.

The V gene is TRBV7-9, the J gene TRBJ1-3; tentatively, D is TRBD1 (5 bases). Per germline, CDR1 SEHNR and CDR2 FQNEAQ (reference sequence). V lost 5 bases, J lost 0 bases, and 11 bases lay in between. This CDR3 has 15 amino acids. CDR3 nucleotide sequence: TGTGCCAGCAGCCGGACAACACCCTCTGGAAACACCATATATTTT. It codes for CASSRTTPSGNTIYF.

The chain has TRBV5-4 and TRBJ2-3; 13 bases map to TRBD2. The CDR3 is 18 residues long. The V gene's germline CDR1 is SGHNT and CDR2 YYREEE (reference sequence). The J segment lost 0 bases and the V segment lost 0 bases, leaving 4 bases of the junction unmatched. CDR3 nucleotide sequence: TGTGCCAGCAGCTTGGGACTAGCGGGAGGCCCGAGCACAGATACGCAGTATTTT. Amino acid sequence: CASSLGLAGGPSTDTQYF.

Only one count was recorded for this clone. V usage is TRBV28 and J usage is TRBJ1-5; a weak D match, TRBD1 (5 bases). Trimming shortened V by 2 bases and J by 6 bases, and 17 bases separated the two germline ends. Germline V CDR1 and CDR2: MDHEN, SYDVKM. This CDR3 spans 16 amino acids. The CDR3: CASSLNAGTSGQPQHF. The CDR3 DNA is TGTGCCAGCAGTTTAAACGCGGGGACTAGCGGTCAGCCCCAGCATTTT.

The chain uses TRBV5-5 and TRBJ1-1, with TRBD1 matching over 10 bases. The junction had 4 bases not matched to a gene; V was cut back by 0 bases and J by 5 bases. There are 15 residues in the CDR3. Germline CDR1 is SGHKS and CDR2 is YYEKEE (reference sequence). The CDR3 protein is CASSLDRTGGTEAFF. CDR3 nucleotide sequence: TGTGCCAGCAGCTTGGATAGGACAGGGGGGACTGAAGCTTTCTTT.

The CDR3 coding sequence is TGTGCCAGCAGCTTGGCCGACAGGGGTGTAGCTGGGGCCAACGTCCTGACTTTC. Its protein is CASSLADRGVAGANVLTF. This sequence joins TRBV5-4 and TRBJ2-6; 8 nucleotides agree with TRBD1. This CDR3 contains 18 residues. The germline V gene has CDR1 SGHNT and CDR2 YYREEE (reference sequence). The trim removed 0 bases at V and 2 bases at J, leaving 7 bases unmatched.

The genes are TRBV11-2 and TRBJ2-3; D is uncertain. CDR1 and CDR2 (germline): SGHAT, FQNNGV. The CDR3 sequence is 15 residues long. Trimming took off 2 bases at V and 1 base at J, with 10 bases between the two ends. CDR3 bases: TGTGCCAGCAGCTTACTTCGCGCCCGCACAGATACGCAGTATTTT. Protein sequence: CASSLLRARTDTQYF.

The chain couples TRBV6-5 to TRBJ1-2; 8 bases align to TRBD1. In germline, CDR1 is MNHEY, CDR2 SVGAGI. This CDR3 is built from 15 residues. Trimming removed 5 bases from V and 2 bases from J; junction bases left unmatched: 7. CDR3 DNA sequence: TGTGCCAGCAGTACGGTGGACAGGGTAAACTATGGCTACACCTTC. Translation gives CASSTVDRVNYGYTF.

The CDR3 protein is CASSPQQGPNFYGYTF. CDR3 sequence (DNA): TGCGCCAGCAGCCCACAACAGGGCCCCAATTTCTATGGCTACACCTTC. The chain recombines TRBV5-1 with TRBJ1-2, with a possible D match to TRBD1 (6 bases). This CDR3 is 16 amino acids long. Germline loops: CDR1 SGHRS, CDR2 YFSETQ. Trimming shortened V by 4 bases and J by 4 bases, and 20 bases separated the two germline ends. The entire variable domain, with the rest obtained from reference TRBV5-1 and TRBJ1-2, is as follows: KAGVTQTPRYLIKTRGQQVTLSCSPISGHRSVSWYQQTPGQGLQFLFEYFSETQRNKGNFPGRFSGRQFSNSRSEMNVSTLELGDSALYLCASSPQQGPNFYGYTFGSGTRLTVV.

The chain has TRBV7-9 and TRBJ1-6, with 8 nucleotides matching TRBD1. Trimming took 4 bases from V and 9 from J; bases not matched to a gene: 8. The germline gives CDR1 SEHNR, CDR2 FQNEAQ (reference sequence). The CDR3 is 15 amino acids. The CDR3 reads CASSSSGQGASPLHF. The DNA of the CDR3 is TGTGCCAGCAGCTCTAGTGGACAGGGCGCTTCACCCCTCCACTTT.

V is TRBV10-3 and J is TRBJ1-1; D gene ambiguous. CDR3 length: 15 amino acids. From germline, CDR1 is ENHRY and CDR2 SYGVKD. Deletions cut 0 bases from V and 5 bases from J, with 13 bases between. The CDR3 reads CAISESVEFRTEAFF. Written as DNA, the CDR3 is TGTGCCATCAGTGAGTCCGTAGAGTTCCGGACTGAAGCTTTCTTT.

The genes are TRBV7-9 and TRBJ1-1; unclear D gene. This CDR3 is 13 amino acids long. The V end lost 1 base, the J end lost 1 base, and 4 bases lay between the germline ends. Germline V CDR1 and CDR2: SEHNR, FQNEAQ (reference sequence). The CDR3 spells CASSLGANTEAFF. The CDR3 DNA sequence: TGTGCCAGCAGCTTAGGGGCGAACACTGAAGCTTTCTTT.

V gene TRBV2 combines with J gene TRBJ2-3; the match to TRBD2 covers 8 bases. V shed 6 bases, J shed 4 bases, and the junction held 12 bases outside the gene matches. CDR1 and CDR2 (germline): SNHLY, FYNNEI. CDR3 length: 16 amino acids. Here the CDR3 DNA reads TGTGCCAGCAGGGGGACTAGTGGGTTAGGAGCAGATACGCAGTATTTT. This gives the protein CASRGTSGLGADTQYF. Drawing the rest from reference TRBV2 and TRBJ2-3, the complete variable domain is EPEVTQTPSHQVTQMGQEVILRCVPISNHLYFYWYRQILGQKVEFLVSFYNNEISEKSEIFDDQFSVERPDGSNFTLKIRSTKLEDSAMYFCASRGTSGLGADTQYFGPGTRLTVL.

The chain employs TRBV5-1 and TRBJ1-2; the match to TRBD1 covers 7 bases. From germline, CDR1 is SGHRS and CDR2 YFSETQ. CDR3 length equals 18 residues. V lost 1 base and J lost 2; bases outside the gene matches: 14. CDR3 loop: CASSLYYTSGTENYGYTF. CDR3 DNA: TGCGCCAGCAGCTTGTACTATACCTCCGGGACAGAGAACTATGGCTACACCTTC.

The chain uses TRBV6-5 and TRBJ1-6; a possible D gene is TRBD1 (6 bases). The ends were cut back, 10 bases at V and 10 bases at J, with 20 bases in the middle. CDR1 MNHEY and CDR2 SVGAGI come from the germline V gene. This CDR3 is 14 amino acids long. The CDR3 sequence is CATPGGGAGSPLHF. In nucleotides, the CDR3 is TGTGCCACCCCGGGGGGGGGCGCGGGATCACCCCTCCACTTT.

This chain uses TRBV27 with TRBJ1-2; 7 positions agree with TRBD1. The CDR3 loop spans 14 amino acids. The V gene end was trimmed by 6 bases and the J gene end by 4 bases; junction bases not matched to a gene: 8. CDR1 and CDR2 from the germline V gene are MNHEY and SMNVEV (reference sequence). The CDR3 region is CASRPDRVAYGYTF. The CDR3, as DNA: TGTGCCAGCAGGCCCGACAGGGTTGCCTATGGCTACACCTTC.

This sequence joins TRBV5-4 and TRBJ2-5; D gene uncertain. The CDR3 contains 12 residues. Germline V gene sequence: CDR1 SGHNT, CDR2 YYREEE (reference sequence). Trimming removed 4 bases from V and 5 bases from J, with 9 bases in between. In DNA form, the CDR3 reads TGTGCCAGCAGCACGGGTCGGGAGACCCAGTACTTC. This sequence encodes CASSTGRETQYF. Together with reference TRBV5-4 and TRBJ2-5, the CDR3 gives the full variable domain: ETGVTQSPTHLIKTRGQQVTLRCSSQSGHNTVSWYQQALGQGPQFIFQYYREEENGRGNFPPRFSGLQFPNYSSELNVNALELDDSALYLCASSTGRETQYFGPGTRLLVL.

V gene TRBV13 combines with J gene TRBJ2-3; TRBD2 is a possible D gene (7 bases). With 5 bases removed from V and 1 base from J, the gap between germline ends came to 19 bases. This CDR3 has 17 amino acids. CDR1 is PRHDT, CDR2 FYEKMQ, per germline (reference sequence). The CDR3 sequence: CASSLQKLGGRTDTQYF. The CDR3 nucleotides read TGTGCCAGCAGCCTCCAAAAACTGGGGGGGCGCACAGATACGCAGTATTTT. Variable domain in full (rest from reference TRBV13 and TRBJ2-3): AAGVIQSPRHLIKEKRETATLKCYPIPRHDTVYWYQQGPGQDPQFLISFYEKMQSDKGSIPDRFSAQQFSDYHSELNMSSLELGDSALYFCASSLQKLGGRTDTQYFGPGTRLTVL.

V gene TRBV10-3 combines with J gene TRBJ2-1, with D possibly TRBD2 on 6 matching bases. V lost 6 bases to trimming and J lost 9 bases, with 15 bases between them. The CDR3 contains 13 residues. Per germline, CDR1 ENHRY and CDR2 SYGVKD. The CDR3 is CAISPPTRSEQFF. CDR3 DNA: TGTGCCATCAGCCCCCCGACTAGGAGTGAGCAGTTCTTC.

The sample holds one count of this clone. The chain is built from TRBV6-5 and TRBJ2-2, with D possibly matching TRBD2 (5 bases). The V end was cut by 0 bases, the J end by 7 bases, with 15 bases between. CDR3 length equals 16 residues. The germline V gene encodes CDR1 MNHEY and CDR2 SVGAGI. The CDR3 sequence: CASSYSFAGVGGELFF. Written as DNA, the CDR3 is TGTGCCAGCAGTTACTCGTTTGCCGGGGTGGGCGGGGAGCTGTTTTTT.

The chain links TRBV24-1 to TRBJ2-1, with 9 positions matching TRBD1. V lost 1 base, J lost 5 bases, and 8 bases stayed unmatched. This CDR3 has 17 amino acids. CDR1 KGHDR and CDR2 SFDVKD come from the germline V gene. Written as DNA, the CDR3 is TGTGCCACCAGTGATTTCAAGACAGGGGGGGCTGACAATGAGCAGTTCTTC. It is translated as CATSDFKTGGADNEQFF.

The chain combines TRBV29-1 with TRBJ2-2; 11 nucleotides match TRBD2. CDR1 is SQVTM and CDR2 is ANQGSEA in the germline V gene. After removal of 7 bases from V and 3 bases from J, the junction contained 7 bases not matched to a gene. The CDR3 has 15 amino acids. The CDR3 reads CSARRTSGHTGELFF. In nucleotides, the CDR3 is TGCAGCGCCCGAAGGACTAGCGGGCACACCGGGGAGCTGTTTTTT.

The chain carries TRBV7-9 and TRBJ2-1; tentatively, D is TRBD2 (6 bases). V lost 7 bases, J lost 0 bases, and 10 bases lay in between. Germline V gives CDR1 SEHNR, CDR2 FQNEAQ (reference sequence). There are 14 residues in the CDR3. In DNA form, the CDR3 reads TGTGCCAGCACGGCGGGGACCTCCTACAATGAGCAGTTCTTC. It specifies CASTAGTSYNEQFF. Supplemented by reference TRBV7-9 and TRBJ2-1, the full variable domain reads DTGVSQNPRHKITKRGQNVTFRCDPISEHNRLYWYRQTLGQGPEFLTYFQNEAQLEKSRLLSDRFSAERPKGSFSTLEIQRTEQGDSAMYLCASTAGTSYNEQFFGPGTRLTVL.